These 18 T cell receptor beta chains came from one sample sequenced in a study of blood T cell repertoires in COVID-19. Using immunoSEQ multiplex PCR, the repertoire was profiled, and TCRdb retains in-frame clones only, with some absent. The data show 300,000 to 400,000 clones, over 70% seen once. Sequencing used peripheral blood. The receptors come from a man aged 25-40 years with active or convalescent COVID-19.

This clone was observed a few times. CDR3 sequence reads: CAVQDGYSNQPQHF. In DNA form, the CDR3 reads TGTGCCGTACAGGACGGCTATAGCAATCAGCCCCAGCATTTT. The chain couples TRBV19 to TRBJ1-5, with D maybe TRBD1 (5 bases). V was shortened by 11 bases and J by 0 bases, with 14 bases between the two germline ends. The CDR3 covers 14 residues. Germline V gene lookup returns CDR1 LNHDA and CDR2 SQIVND (reference sequence).

The V gene is TRBV9, the J gene TRBJ2-3; perhaps TRBD2 as D (6 bases). Germline CDR1 and CDR2: SGDLS and YYNGEE. This CDR3 comprises 15 residues. The ends were cut back, 4 bases at V and 2 bases at J, with 14 bases in the middle. This CDR3 is CASSPRDFNTDTQYF. CDR3 coding DNA: TGTGCCAGCAGCCCCAGGGACTTTAACACAGATACGCAGTATTTT.

The gene calls are TRBV7-8 and TRBJ1-1; weak D call: TRBD1 (6 bases). Germline CDR1 SGHVS, CDR2 FQNEAQ. The V end was cut by 5 bases, the J end by 3 bases, with 28 bases between. This CDR3 is 19 amino acids long. CDR3 amino acids: CASSPFRYRASLGYTEAFF. Written as DNA, the CDR3 is TGTGCCAGCAGCCCCTTCCGCTACAGGGCCTCATTAGGGTACACTGAAGCTTTCTTT.

The rearrangement joins TRBV28 to TRBJ2-7; 14 bases line up with TRBD2. The CDR3 totals 18 residues. The V and J ends lost 3 bases and 3 bases, in that order; junction bases with no gene match: 10. Germline V gene data show CDR1 as MDHEN and CDR2 as SYDVKM. This CDR3 reads CASSLTPPGLAGVYEQYF. DNA of the CDR3: TGTGCCAGCAGTTTGACCCCGCCGGGACTAGCGGGAGTCTACGAGCAGTACTTC.

This chain connects TRBV2 to TRBJ1-5; tentative D call: TRBD1 (5 bases). CDR1 is SNHLY and CDR2 is FYNNEI in the germline V gene. Trimming shortened V by 1 base and J by 2 bases, and 6 bases separated the two germline ends. There are 14 residues in the CDR3. The CDR3 coding sequence is TGTGCCAGCAGTGAAGAAGGGGGCAATCAGCCCCAGCATTTT. Its protein product is CASSEEGGNQPQHF.

The V gene is TRBV5-1, the J gene TRBJ2-3, with 9 nucleotides matching TRBD1. From germline, CDR1 is SGHRS and CDR2 YFSETQ. This CDR3 is built from 17 residues. J lost 2 bases, V lost 2 bases, and 9 bases had no gene match. Written as DNA, the CDR3 is TGCGCCAGCAGCTTTACAGGGGGCCTTAAGATCACAGATACGCAGTATTTT. It specifies CASSFTGGLKITDTQYF.

About this clone: The junction and the germline gene differ at one end; a read error may be behind it. This sequence joins TRBV10-1 and TRBJ2-3, with D tentatively TRBD2 (6 bases). The germline V gene has CDR1 WNHNN and CDR2 SYGVQD (reference sequence). This CDR3 has 14 residues. The CDR3 sequence: CASRTSLSKDTQYF. CDR3 bases: TGCGCCAGCCGTACTAGCCTGAGCAAAGATACGCAGTATTTT.

This clone was counted a single time. The chain couples TRBV27 to TRBJ2-1; TRBD2 aligns across 10 bases. The CDR3 runs 18 residues. Germline CDR1 and CDR2: MNHEY and SMNVEV (reference sequence). V lost 5 bases to trimming and J lost 9 bases; unmatched junction nucleotides: 19. The DNA of the CDR3 is TGTGCCAGCAGTCTCCCCCCGCCCGGGACTAGCGCCCATCCTGAGCAGTTCTTC. The encoded protein is CASSLPPPGTSAHPEQFF.

The V call is TRBV6-5, the J call TRBJ1-2; TRBD1 is a possible D gene (5 bases). CDR3 length: 13 amino acids. From germline, CDR1 is MNHEY and CDR2 SVGAGI. Trimming pared 2 bases from V and 3 bases from J, leaving 7 bases between. As DNA, the CDR3 is TGTGCCAGCAGTTACGTACAGGACTATGGCTACACCTTC. Its translation is CASSYVQDYGYTF.

In this sample, this clone turned up a few times. The rearrangement joins TRBV3-1 (or the pseudogene TRBV3-2) to TRBJ1-4, with D maybe TRBD1 (5 bases). Between the trimmed V and J ends, which lost 7 bases and 2 bases, there was a span of 11 bases. The V gene's germline CDR1 is LGHDT and CDR2 YNNKEL (reference sequence). The CDR3 consists of 14 residues. The CDR3 coding sequence is TGTGCCAGCACTACGGGGGGGACTAATGAAAAACTGTTTTTT. It codes for CASTTGGTNEKLFF.

CDR3 sequence (DNA): TGTGCCAGCAGCTTAATGGGGGGAGACACCGGGGAGCTGTTTTTT. It is translated as CASSLMGGDTGELFF. The chain is built from TRBV11-2 and TRBJ2-2, with D perhaps matching TRBD2 (6 bases). Trimming removed 2 bases from V and 3 bases from J, with 10 bases in between. The germline CDR1 and CDR2 sequences are SGHAT and FQNNGV. The CDR3 spans 15 residues.

V gene TRBV19 combines with J gene TRBJ2-6; D remains ambiguous. The V gene's germline CDR1 is LNHDA and CDR2 SQIVND (reference sequence). V was clipped by 1 base and J by 0 bases, with 7 bases between them. The CDR3 runs 16 residues. CDR3 sequence (DNA): TGTGCCAGTAGTATAGGAGGCGGCTCTGGGGCCAACGTCCTGACTTTC. Amino acids: CASSIGGGSGANVLTF. The complete variable domain, with remaining parts taken from reference TRBV19 and TRBJ2-6, reads DGGITQSPKYLFRKEGQNVTLSCEQNLNHDAMYWYRQDPGQGLRLIYYSQIVNDFQKGDIAEGYSVSREKKESFPLTVTSAQKNPTAFYLCASSIGGGSGANVLTFGAGSRLTVL.

The chain is built from TRBV7-6 and TRBJ2-2; maybe TRBD2 (6 bases). Between the trimmed V and J ends, which lost 5 bases and 4 bases, there was a span of 14 bases. Looked up from germline, CDR1 is SGHVS and CDR2 is FNYEAQ. The CDR3 has 15 amino acids. The CDR3 here is CASSTGRRGTGELFF. In DNA, the CDR3 is TGTGCCAGCAGCACCGGGCGGCGGGGCACCGGGGAGCTGTTTTTT.

This rearrangement joins TRBV11-2 to TRBJ2-2; 10 bases align to TRBD2. This CDR3 has 17 residues. In germline, CDR1 is SGHAT, CDR2 FQNNGV. Germline trimming cut 3 bases from V and 4 bases from J; bases unmatched to any gene: 8. The CDR3 protein is CASSFGLAGATTGELFF. As DNA, the CDR3 is TGTGCCAGCAGCTTTGGGCTAGCGGGAGCTACCACCGGGGAGCTGTTTTTT.

This clone turned up a few times. V is TRBV4-1 and J is TRBJ1-5, with 8 nucleotides matching TRBD1. The CDR3 length is 16 residues. V lost 4 bases and J lost 3; bases outside the gene matches: 8. Germline loops: CDR1 MGHRA, CDR2 YSYEKL. The DNA of the CDR3 is TGCGCCAGCAGCCCACGGGGACAGGAAAACAATCAGCCCCAGCATTTT. Its translation is CASSPRGQENNQPQHF.

J is TRBJ2-3 and V is TRBV2; 8 nucleotides line up with TRBD2. V lost 8 bases, J lost 2 bases, and 3 bases stayed unmatched. The CDR3 length is 13 residues. CDR1 and CDR2 from the germline V gene are SNHLY and FYNNEI. As DNA, the CDR3 is TGTGCCAGCCGGCGGGGGGACACAGATACGCAGTATTTT. Translating gives CASRRGDTDTQYF.

The chain links TRBV15 to TRBJ1-5; the D is unclear. The V end lost 2 bases, the J end lost 7 bases, and 6 bases lay between the germline ends. Germline assignment: CDR1 LNHNV and CDR2 YYDKDF (reference sequence). This CDR3 has 12 residues. CDR3 sequence reads: CATSRQFQPQHF. CDR3 nucleotides: TGTGCCACCAGCAGACAGTTCCAGCCCCAGCATTTT.

The genes are TRBV27 and TRBJ1-1, with D possibly being TRBD1 (6 bases). This CDR3 has 15 residues. Between the trimmed V and J ends, which lost 1 base and 1 base, there was a span of 10 bases. In germline, CDR1 is MNHEY, CDR2 SMNVEV (reference sequence). CDR3 sequence (DNA): TGTGCCAGCAGTTTATACAGGGCATGGAACACTGAAGCTTTCTTT. Its translation: CASSLYRAWNTEAFF.